This passage covers 21 T cell receptor beta chains from one sample sequenced in a study of radiotherapy plus CTLA-4 blockade in lung cancer. Repertoires were generated with immunoSEQ multiplex PCR, while TCRdb's copy carries only in-frame clones and drops some. The sample consists of roughly 50,000 clones, approximately 86% of them appearing once. The sequencing here drew on peripheral blood, taken from a patient treated with radiotherapy plus ipilimumab. The origin of the receptors is a human donor with non-small cell lung cancer that progressed on radiotherapy plus ipilimumab. Some clones in this sample may be carry-over from other donors' samples.

This chain joins TRBV5-5 and TRBJ2-7; 13 bases map to TRBD2. The ends lost 3 bases at V and 0 bases at J; junction bases unmatched: 12. This CDR3 comprises 19 residues. From germline, CDR1 is SGHKS and CDR2 YYEKEE (reference sequence). CDR3 protein: CASSSRLAGGPTSSYEQYF. CDR3 coding DNA: TGTGCCAGCAGCTCCCGACTAGCGGGAGGTCCGACCAGCTCCTACGAGCAGTACTTC.

The CDR3 DNA sequence: TGCGCCAGCAGCCTTCATTCCCAAGAGACCCAGTACTTC. This encodes CASSLHSQETQYF. This chain links TRBV4-1 with TRBJ2-5; D ambiguous. V was shortened by 4 bases and J by 1 base, with 7 bases between the two germline ends. There are 13 residues in the CDR3. Germline V CDR1 and CDR2: MGHRA, YSYEKL.

This clone came up once. The chain joins TRBV19 to TRBJ1-2; TRBD1 aligns across 8 bases. The CDR3 totals 11 residues. The germline CDR1 and CDR2 sequences are LNHDA and SQIVND (reference sequence). J gave up 13 bases and V 3 bases, and 4 bases lay outside the gene matches. The CDR3 sequence: CASSIRDRSTF. As DNA, the CDR3 is TGTGCCAGTAGTATCCGGGACAGGTCCACCTTC. Full variable domain (rest looked up from reference TRBV19 and TRBJ1-2): DGGITQSPKYLFRKEGQNVTLSCEQNLNHDAMYWYRQDPGQGLRLIYYSQIVNDFQKGDIAEGYSVSREKKESFPLTVTSAQKNPTAFYLCASSIRDRSTFGSGTRLTVV.

The chain uses TRBV7-2 and TRBJ2-3, with D tentatively TRBD2 (7 bases). The CDR3 length is 15 residues. The V gene lost 5 bases and the J gene lost 7 bases, with 19 bases spanning the gap. Germline CDR1 reads SGHTA; CDR2 reads FQGNSA. DNA of the CDR3: TGTGCCAGCAGCGTCGAAGGGGGAGGGCCAAATACGCAGTATTTT. Amino acids: CASSVEGGGPNTQYF. Full variable domain (remainder filled in from reference TRBV7-2 and TRBJ2-3): GAGVSQSPSNKVTEKGKDVELRCDPISGHTALYWYRQSLGQGLEFLIYFQGNSAPDKSGLPSDRFSAERTGGSVSTLTIQRTQQEDSAVYLCASSVEGGGPNTQYFGPGTRLTVL.

The chain employs TRBV27 and TRBJ2-3; 12 bases agree with TRBD2. The germline gives CDR1 MNHEY, CDR2 SMNVEV (reference sequence). The CDR3 loop spans 16 amino acids. The V and J ends lost 7 bases and 5 bases, in that order; junction bases with no gene match: 10. CDR3 region: CASTPLAGGYIDTQYF. The CDR3 bases are TGTGCCAGCACCCCCCTAGCGGGAGGGTACATAGATACGCAGTATTTT.

The chain uses TRBV7-9 and TRBJ2-1; TRBD2 is a possible D gene (5 bases). V dropped 5 bases and J dropped 6 bases, with 20 bases sitting between them. Germline V gene sequence: CDR1 SEHNR, CDR2 FQNEAQ (reference sequence). The CDR3 is 16 amino acids. The CDR3: CASSVMTTRFVNEQFF. DNA of the CDR3: TGTGCCAGCAGCGTAATGACTACCCGTTTTGTCAATGAGCAGTTCTTC.

This clone was counted between two and nine times. The V gene is TRBV6-5, the J gene TRBJ2-7; TRBD1 matches 10 bases. Germline-derived CDR1 and CDR2 are MNHEY and SVGAGI. Trimming removed 0 bases from V and 3 bases from J; junction bases left unmatched: 2. The CDR3 covers 15 residues. CDR3 sequence (DNA): TGTGCCAGCAGTTACTCGTGGACAGGGGGCTACGAGCAGTACTTC. This encodes CASSYSWTGGYEQYF.

The CDR3 DNA reads TGTGCCAGCAGCTGGGACAGGGGGGACTACGAGCAGTACTTC. Its protein product is CASSWDRGDYEQYF. The chain recombines TRBV7-2 with TRBJ2-7, with 11 bases lining up with TRBD1. This CDR3 contains 14 residues. Germline-derived CDR1 and CDR2 are SGHTA and FQGNSA. V lost 4 bases and J lost 3; bases outside the gene matches: 2.

This sequence joins TRBV19 and TRBJ2-7; D is possibly TRBD2 (5 bases). This CDR3 contains 11 residues. V gave up 5 bases and J gave up 6 bases, with 8 bases separating them. The germline gives CDR1 LNHDA, CDR2 SQIVND (reference sequence). The CDR3 here is CASSSGGEQYF. The CDR3 nucleotides read TGTGCCAGTAGTTCCGGAGGCGAGCAGTACTTC.

V usage is TRBV27 and J usage is TRBJ2-5; no clear D. The CDR3 is 13 residues long. Germline CDR1 and CDR2: MNHEY and SMNVEV (reference sequence). Trimming took 8 bases from V and 0 from J, leaving 10 bases between them. CDR3 residues: CASRAGYQETQYF. CDR3 bases: TGTGCCAGCCGTGCAGGTTACCAAGAGACCCAGTACTTC.

The chain has TRBV25-1 and TRBJ2-2; maybe TRBD2 (5 bases). From germline, CDR1 is MGHDK and CDR2 SYGVNS. The CDR3 has 15 amino acids. Trimming took 2 bases from V and 7 from J, leaving 14 bases between them. Written as DNA, the CDR3 is TGTGCCAGCAGTGAAACGAACGGAGGCAGCGGGGAGCTGTTTTTT. Translated, it gives CASSETNGGSGELFF.

This sequence joins TRBV7-3 and TRBJ2-2; 9 bases agree with TRBD1. Trimming at V came to 7 bases and at J to 5 bases, leaving 5 bases not matched to a gene. This CDR3 region has 14 residues. CDR1 SGHTA and CDR2 FQGTGA come from the germline V gene. CDR3 region: CASKQGALTGELFF. CDR3 sequence (DNA): TGTGCCAGCAAACAGGGGGCGCTGACCGGGGAGCTGTTTTTT.

The chain employs TRBV6-5 and TRBJ2-7; tentatively, D is TRBD1 (5 bases). Germline CDR1 MNHEY, CDR2 SVGAGI. With 2 bases removed from V and 5 bases from J, the gap between germline ends came to 16 bases. The CDR3 has 15 amino acids. In DNA form, the CDR3 reads TGTGCCAGCAGTTACGAGGCGCAGGGATACGACGAGCAGTACTTC. Protein: CASSYEAQGYDEQYF.

The chain recombines TRBV25-1 with TRBJ2-3; 10 positions agree with TRBD1. V dropped 4 bases and J dropped 4; count of bases not matched to a gene: 5. This CDR3 is 15 amino acids long. CDR1 and CDR2 from the germline V gene are MGHDK and SYGVNS. The CDR3 is CASSGQGAGADTQYF. CDR3 coding DNA: TGTGCCAGCAGTGGACAGGGGGCAGGGGCAGATACGCAGTATTTT. The complete variable domain, with remaining parts taken from reference TRBV25-1 and TRBJ2-3, reads EADIYQTPRYLVIGTGKKITLECSQTMGHDKMYWYQQDPGMELHLIHYSYGVNSTEKGDLSSESTVSRIRTEHFPLTLESARPSHTSQYLCASSGQGAGADTQYFGPGTRLTVL.

This clone was seen a handful of times. Other nucleotide sequences from this sample produce the same CDR3. V usage is TRBV5-4 and J usage is TRBJ2-3; 8 bases are a match to TRBD2. V lost 0 bases to trimming and J lost 0 bases; unmatched junction nucleotides: 3. Germline loops: CDR1 SGHNT, CDR2 YYREEE (reference sequence). CDR3 length equals 16 residues. The CDR3 DNA is TGTGCCAGCAGCTTGGGCCTAGCGGGTAGCACAGATACGCAGTATTTT. This gives the protein CASSLGLAGSTDTQYF.

V and J are TRBV4-3 and TRBJ2-6, with no clear D. CDR1 is LGHNA and CDR2 is YSLEER in the germline V gene. The V end was cut by 0 bases, the J end by 0 bases, with 6 bases between. The CDR3 is 16 residues long. CDR3 in amino acids: CASSQDRISGANVLTF. CDR3 bases: TGCGCCAGCAGCCAAGACAGGATCTCTGGGGCCAACGTCCTGACTTTC.

This chain joins TRBV2 and TRBJ2-2, with 9 bases aligning to TRBD1. V shed 8 bases and J 3 bases; nucleotides not matched to a gene: 7. Per germline, CDR1 SNHLY and CDR2 FYNNEI. The CDR3 is made up of 15 amino acids. This CDR3 is CASPTGGRDTGELFF. The CDR3 DNA follows: TGTGCCAGCCCGACAGGGGGTCGGGACACCGGGGAGCTGTTTTTT.

The CDR3 loop reads CASSTGLTSNEQFF. The CDR3 DNA sequence: TGTGCCAGCAGCACGGGACTTACAAGCAATGAGCAGTTCTTC. V and J are TRBV7-9 and TRBJ2-1, with a weak D call TRBD2 (6 bases). V was clipped by 5 bases and J by 6 bases, with 14 bases between them. This CDR3 spans 14 amino acids. CDR1 and CDR2 from the germline V gene are SEHNR and FQNEAQ (reference sequence).

The rearrangement links TRBV29-1 to TRBJ1-2; D not resolved. The V end lost 7 bases, the J end lost 8 bases, and 14 bases lay between the germline ends. The CDR3 spans 11 residues. Germline V gene sequence: CDR1 SQVTM, CDR2 ANQGSEA. The chain's CDR3 is CSAPNMGGYTF. CDR3 sequence (DNA): TGCAGCGCCCCTAACATGGGCGGCTACACCTTC.

The gene calls are TRBV9 and TRBJ2-1; 9 nucleotides agree with TRBD1. There are 16 residues in the CDR3. Germline lookup yields CDR1 SGDLS and CDR2 YYNGEE. Trimming removed 3 bases from V and 2 bases from J; junction bases left unmatched: 6. The chain's CDR3 is CASSGTQGAPYNEQFF. The CDR3 DNA reads TGTGCCAGCAGCGGAACACAGGGGGCGCCCTACAATGAGCAGTTCTTC. The variable domain in full, with the rest retrieved from reference TRBV9 and TRBJ2-1, is DSGVTQTPKHLITATGQRVTLRCSPRSGDLSVYWYQQSLDQGLQFLIQYYNGEERAKGNILERFSAQQFPDLHSELNLSSLELGDSALYFCASSGTQGAPYNEQFFGPGTRLTVL.

V usage is TRBV21-1 and J usage is TRBJ2-7; TRBD1, the D gene given by the table, was not confirmed from the DNA. TRBV21-1 is shown as a pseudogene. The CDR3 runs to 14 residues. DNA for the CDR3: TGTGCCAGCAGCAGCCGGCTCAGGGTCTACGAGCAGTACTTC. This codes for CASSSRLRVYEQYF.